One T cell receptor (beta chain) is described in this entry. Its antigen target is currently unknown. No base qualities exist here, and no much larger clone lies one base off it. The library was prepared using 5' RACE. Sequencing instrument: Illumina HiSeq 2500. A second about 7 to 12 cycle PCR used a sample-barcoded 5' primer and a J-beta primer mix. Each TCR beta cDNA molecule received a unique molecular identifier from a template-switch 5' adaptor carrying 12 random nucleotides. Each sample yielded at least 2.5 million CDR3-containing paired-end reads. The Mint cDNA synthesis kit, primed by a TRBC-specific oligonucleotide, was used to synthesize first-strand cDNA from all RNA. Following uracil-DNA glycosylase treatment, all cDNA underwent a first 18-cycle PCR with the universal primers M1SS and BC2_uni_R. On the study's bioinformatics: For normalization, 1 million high-quality reads, each with a distinct molecular identifier, were randomly selected from each sample. Instead of being binned into consensus sequences, reads that shared molecular identifiers were thrown out. MiTCR, with a Q25 quality threshold and the strictest error-elimination algorithm, was used for CDR3 identification, clonotype clustering and error correction. A nonparametric unseen species model using Euler transformation provided a lower-bound estimate of total TCR beta diversity. TCRdb passed the public sequencing reads through fastp at Q25 and MiXCR, retaining productive beta sequences. When rows share a CDR3 protein, they turn into one entry using the most common DNA and genes. V and J calls and clone size were set by TCRdb, not the authors. The sample table records around 990,000 distinct CDR3 sequences; 35% to 45% of these occur just once. The top ten clones comprise around 12% of the sample.

Systemically healthy Caucasian individuals from Russia, approximately 39 in total and aged about 6 to 90 years, were included as donors. Ten milliliters of peripheral blood were collected from each donor into EDTA-treated Vacutainer tubes. Ficoll-Paque density-gradient centrifugation was used to isolate PBMCs, with at least 7 million obtained per sample. Trizol reagent was used to extract total RNA from PBMCs, with at least 5.5 micrograms per sample. For every donor, an aliquot of PBMCs went through flow cytometry to measure the percentages of naive CD45RAhigh/CD27high T cells. This sample is drawn from a study of blood T cells in healthy people across ages (dated by TCRdb to between 2015 and 2017). The study in broad terms: Template switching captured roughly one uniquely barcoded TCR beta cDNA molecule per two T cells in model experiments. Age-related changes in TCR beta repertoire diversity were measured in the study by deep sequencing normalized with unique cDNA molecular identifiers. The donors were divided into four age groups: young (average around 17 years), middle-aged (around 37), aged (62) and long-lived (82). Donors of different ages were randomly distributed across sequencing lanes to avoid experimental bias. For two donors (one aged 18 to 30 and one aged 80 or older), the study analyzed two additional independent replicas of 1 million unique cDNA reads from the same blood draw. General conclusions and limits of the study: The percentage of naive T cells measured by flow cytometry correlated strongly with observed TCR beta diversity. Estimates of total diversity based on one million sequenced T cells were regarded as lower bounds and as underestimates. Observed TCR beta diversity per million T cells fell roughly linearly with age, and a significant reduction was already apparent by age about 38. Because donor CMV infection status was unknown, age-related changes in expanded clonotypes were potentially confounded. Since profiling was done on bulk unsorted PBMCs, naive and antigen-experienced compartments could not be conclusively compared. The long-lived group showed more naive CD4+ T cells, fewer expanded clones and increased TCR diversity than the aged group, suggesting age selection.

Taken from cysteine to phenylalanine, the CDR3 has 14 residues. The sequence is cut down to CDR3 DNA, 42 bases in frame from base 1. The germline V gene (reference sequence) specifies GTSNPN as CDR1 and SVGIG as CDR2. V loses 5 bases at its end and J loses 4 bases; junction bases beyond the gene matches: 8. The chain links TRBV30 with TRBJ2-3; 8 junctional bases match TRBD1. The TCR sequence derives from a man between 18 and 29 years old in good health. The sequencing sample was made of blood. The CDR3 reads CAWHSRGRPDTQYF. The DNA sequence follows: TGTGCCTGGCACTCCAGGGGGCGCCCAGATACGCAGTATTTT.